This T cell receptor (beta chain) was captured by sequencing in a study of cytomegalovirus exposure and HLA in healthy donors. Looking at the study overall: Clustering assigned 70% to 90% of the roughly 400 genotyped donors to the Caucasian-associated ancestry cluster.

On this clone: Its target is unknown.

CDR3 length equals 15 residues. V shed 4 bases, J shed 6 bases, and the junction held 7 bases outside the gene matches. From germline, CDR1 is MNHEY and CDR2 SVGAGI. Primers: 60 Vbeta forward and 13 Jbeta reverse. Profiling relied on immunoSEQ multiplex PCR, and the TCRdb table lists in-frame clones only, not all of them. Its listing shows roughly 42,000 clones. Points from the study as a whole: Later, an analysis found that common viral pathogens appeared to be linked with several of the most significant clusters. Later findings reportedly placed an Asian-associated ancestry cluster below the approximately 650-donor mean for N-insertions.

The sequenced material came from PBMCs. This sequence was found in a man younger than 40 in good health and CMV-seronegative. The chain couples TRBV6-5 to TRBJ2-7; the match to TRBD2 covers 12 bases. CDR3 protein: CASSLRLAGVREQYF. The DNA of the CDR3 is TGTGCCAGCAGTTTAAGACTAGCGGGAGTCCGCGAGCAGTACTTC.